One sample yielded the 18 T cell receptor beta chains listed below, sequenced in a study of cytomegalovirus exposure and HLA in healthy donors. PCR involved 60 Vbeta and 13 Jbeta primers. Some clones are missing from TCRdb's copy, which holds only in-frame ones; the method was immunoSEQ multiplex PCR. In the table there are roughly 150,000 clones, approximately 81% of which are singletons. Sequenced material: PBMCs. These receptor sequences come from a boy between 2 and 10 years old in good health and CMV-seronegative.

This chain's CDR3 is CASSCYSGVAGWQETQYF. CDR3 nucleotide sequence: TGTGCCAGCAGTTGTTACTCGGGGGTAGCGGGATGGCAAGAGACCCAGTACTTC. The chain combines TRBV28 with TRBJ2-5; TRBD2 aligns across 8 bases. Germline V gene lookup returns CDR1 MDHEN and CDR2 SYDVKM. The CDR3 spans 18 residues. V gave up 4 bases and J gave up 2 bases; unmatched junction bases: 15.

J is TRBJ1-4 and V is TRBV10-3; TRBD1 is a possible D gene (5 bases). Trimming removed 4 bases from V and 1 base from J, with 13 bases in between. The CDR3 length is 16 residues. CDR1 and CDR2 (germline): ENHRY, SYGVKD. The CDR3 here is CAISGGRVETNEKLFF. The CDR3 nucleotides are TGTGCCATCAGTGGAGGCAGGGTAGAAACTAATGAAAAACTGTTTTTT.

The J gene is TRBJ1-2, the V gene TRBV5-1, with a tentative D call TRBD1 (6 bases). This CDR3 is built from 13 residues. Germline CDR1 SGHRS, CDR2 YFSETQ. V dropped 5 bases and J dropped 2 bases, with 10 bases sitting between them. For the CDR3, the DNA is TGCGCCAGCAGTCCGGACAGCAACTATGGCTACACCTTC. This translates into CASSPDSNYGYTF.

This chain's CDR3 is CASSTGTGIVGYTF. The CDR3 bases are TGTGCCAGCAGCACCGGGACAGGGATAGTCGGCTACACCTTC. This chain joins TRBV11-2 and TRBJ1-2, with 9 positions matching TRBD1. The CDR3 loop spans 14 amino acids. The V gene's germline CDR1 is SGHAT and CDR2 FQNNGV. The junction had 9 bases not matched to a gene; V was cut back by 5 bases and J by 8 bases.

For this clone: Because the CDR3's place on the DNA is in doubt, the DNA is left out and the CDR3 is given as listed by TCRdb. The chain has TRBV15 and TRBJ1-4; the table's D gene call, TRBD1, was not cross checked with the DNA. Looked up from germline, CDR1 is LNHNV and CDR2 is YYDKDF (reference sequence). The CDR3 extends over 16 residues, inclusive of both ends. The CDR3 spells CATSDPHGHFGEKLFF.

This chain joins TRBV9 and TRBJ2-1; 13 nucleotides match TRBD2. Germline lookup yields CDR1 SGDLS and CDR2 YYNGEE. Losses at the gene ends were 0 bases for V and 2 bases for J; bases not matched to a gene: 2. CDR3 size: 17 residues. The CDR3 here is CASSVAGLAGAYNEQFF. The CDR3 DNA is TGTGCCAGCAGCGTAGCCGGACTAGCGGGAGCCTACAATGAGCAGTTCTTC.

This chain uses TRBV6-6 with TRBJ2-7, with TRBD1 matching over 7 bases. The CDR3 consists of 13 residues. Unmatched junction bases numbered 1, after V lost 3 bases and J lost 2 bases. CDR1 is MNHNY, CDR2 SVGAGI, per germline (reference sequence). The CDR3 DNA is TGTGCCAGCAGTTATCAGGGGGCCTACGAGCAGTACTTC. It codes for CASSYQGAYEQYF.

The genes are TRBV4-1 and TRBJ1-1; D may be TRBD1 (6 bases). Germline V gene sequence: CDR1 MGHRA, CDR2 YSYEKL. The CDR3 extends over 15 amino acids. V lost 1 base and J lost 2, with 11 bases in between. CDR3 amino acids: CASSQVSGANTEAFF. Written as DNA, the CDR3 is TGCGCCAGCAGCCAAGTATCAGGGGCCAACACTGAAGCTTTCTTT.

V gene TRBV15 combines with J gene TRBJ1-2; 7 nucleotides line up with TRBD1. The germline gives CDR1 LNHNV, CDR2 YYDKDF (reference sequence). V lost 0 bases to trimming and J lost 4 bases; unmatched junction nucleotides: 8. The CDR3 consists of 16 residues. The CDR3 protein is CATSRDEVGTAYGYTF. The CDR3 nucleotides are TGTGCCACCAGCAGAGATGAAGTAGGGACAGCCTATGGCTACACCTTC.

This clone was picked up a small number of times. This rearrangement joins TRBV6-4 to TRBJ1-1; 8 nucleotides align to TRBD1. CDR1 and CDR2 (germline): MRHNA, SNTAGT. V gave up 10 bases and J gave up 6 bases; unmatched junction bases: 19. CDR3 length: 16 residues. CDR3 in amino acids: CATRAQNRGGVSEAFF. CDR3 in DNA: TGTGCCACAAGGGCCCAAAACAGGGGGGGGGTATCTGAAGCTTTCTTT.

The chain links TRBV6-1 to TRBJ2-3; 9 positions match TRBD2. The junction had 7 bases not matched to a gene; V was cut back by 3 bases and J by 3 bases. From germline, CDR1 is MNHNS and CDR2 SASEGT. The CDR3 has 16 residues. The CDR3 bases are TGTGCCAGCAGTGAGGATGCGGGGGGGCCGACAGATACGCAGTATTTT. Protein sequence: CASSEDAGGPTDTQYF.

This sequence joins TRBV11-2 and TRBJ1-4; 9 nucleotides match TRBD1. Germline CDR1 reads SGHAT; CDR2 reads FQNNGV. This CDR3 has 15 residues. With 4 bases clipped from V and 5 bases from J, the junction kept 5 bases outside the gene matches. CDR3 region: CASSWGQGLNEKLFF. The DNA for the CDR3 is TGTGCCAGCAGCTGGGGACAGGGATTAAATGAAAAACTGTTTTTT. The complete variable domain, with remaining parts taken from reference TRBV11-2 and TRBJ1-4, reads EAGVAQSPRYKIIEKRQSVAFWCNPISGHATLYWYQQILGQGPKLLIQFQNNGVVDDSQLPKDRFSAERLKGVDSTLKIQPAKLEDSAVYLCASSWGQGLNEKLFFGSGTQLSVL.

V and J are TRBV27 and TRBJ1-6; 11 bases are a match to TRBD1. After removal of 6 bases from V and 2 bases from J, the junction contained 3 bases not matched to a gene. Germline loops: CDR1 MNHEY, CDR2 SMNVEV (reference sequence). The CDR3 has 16 residues. The DNA for the CDR3 is TGTGCCAGCAGGTGGGGACAGGGGGCCTATAATTCACCCCTCCACTTT. Amino acid sequence: CASRWGQGAYNSPLHF.

CDR3: CASSLASGVSYGYTF. CDR3 coding DNA: TGTGCCAGCAGCTTGGCCTCGGGGGTTAGCTATGGCTACACCTTC. The chain is built from TRBV5-6 and TRBJ1-2; tentative D call: TRBD1 (5 bases). V was pared by 0 bases and J by 4 bases, with 13 bases between. This CDR3 is built from 15 residues. The germline V gene has CDR1 SGHDT and CDR2 YYEEEE. The full variable domain, rest sourced from reference TRBV5-6 and TRBJ1-2, is DAGVTQSPTHLIKTRGQQVTLRCSPKSGHDTVSWYQQALGQGPQFIFQYYEEEERQRGNFPDRFSGHQFPNYSSELNVNALLLGDSALYLCASSLASGVSYGYTFGSGTRLTVV.

The chain is built from TRBV5-1 and TRBJ1-2, with 8 bases aligning to TRBD1. Germline V gene lookup returns CDR1 SGHRS and CDR2 YFSETQ. This CDR3 has 13 residues. With V trimmed by 4 bases and J by 8 bases, 7 bases remained unmatched. CDR3 nucleotide sequence: TGCGCCAGCAGCCGGGGACAGGCCCAAGGCTACACCTTC. Translated: CASSRGQAQGYTF.

This chain links TRBV19 with TRBJ2-1, with 15 bases aligning to TRBD2. Per the germline V gene, CDR1 is LNHDA and CDR2 is SQIVND (reference sequence). V was pared by 5 bases and J by 4 bases, with 6 bases of the junction left unmatched. The CDR3 runs to 17 residues. The CDR3 sequence: CASSSRTSGGGYNEQFF. The CDR3 DNA is TGTGCCAGTAGTTCTCGGACTAGCGGGGGGGGGTACAATGAGCAGTTCTTC.

This clone appeared a single time. V is TRBV10-2 and J is TRBJ1-3, with D uncertain. V was clipped by 11 bases and J by 0 bases, with 11 bases between them. In germline, CDR1 is WSHSY, CDR2 SAAADI. The CDR3 is 13 residues long. The CDR3 nucleotides are TGCGCCGCGCGTGAGGGCTCTGGAAACACCATATATTTT. It codes for CAAREGSGNTIYF.

The chain links TRBV19 to TRBJ2-1; no clear D. The V and J ends lost 5 bases and 3 bases respectively, with 8 bases between them. From germline, CDR1 is LNHDA and CDR2 SQIVND (reference sequence). The CDR3 covers 13 residues. The CDR3 nucleotides read TGTGCCAGTAGTCCCGCGATCTACAATGAGCAGTTCTTC. Encoded protein: CASSPAIYNEQFF.